These 14 T cell receptor beta chains were all obtained from the same sample, sequenced in a study of blood T cell repertoires in COVID-19. Generated by immunoSEQ multiplex PCR, the TCRdb table keeps only in-frame clones and is missing some. This sample carries 200,000 or so clones, roughly 84% of them seen once, and the ten largest clones take roughly an eighth. The sequencing sample was made of peripheral blood. The receptor source for this set is a human donor in a cohort sampled during active COVID-19.

This clone was seen once. The chain employs TRBV2 and TRBJ2-7; D may be TRBD2 (7 bases). This CDR3 is built from 15 residues. The ends were cut back, 8 bases at V and 7 bases at J, with 24 bases in the middle. The germline CDR1 and CDR2 sequences are SNHLY and FYNNEI. In nucleotides, the CDR3 is TGTGCCAGCGGCCCCCAGAGGGGGGGAGATGGGGAGCAGTACTTC. Translated, it gives CASGPQRGGDGEQYF.

The chain uses TRBV14 and TRBJ2-1, with D possibly matching TRBD2 (7 bases). V gave up 4 bases and J gave up 1 base, with 20 bases separating them. The CDR3 is 18 residues long. Per germline, CDR1 SGHDN and CDR2 FVKESK. In DNA, the CDR3 is TGTGCCAGCAGCCCCAATCTGGAAAGGGGGGGTTCCTACAATGAGCAGTTCTTC. Translated: CASSPNLERGGSYNEQFF.

The chain employs TRBV4-2 and TRBJ2-5; 8 bases agree with TRBD1. This CDR3 spans 13 amino acids. The V gene end was trimmed by 3 bases and the J gene end by 4 bases; junction bases not matched to a gene: 1. Germline CDR1 is LGHNA and CDR2 is YNFKEQ. The chain's CDR3 is CASSQTGVETQYF. The CDR3, as DNA: TGTGCCAGCAGCCAGACAGGGGTAGAGACCCAGTACTTC.

The chain combines TRBV6-1 with TRBJ1-1, with D maybe TRBD1 (5 bases). CDR1 and CDR2 from the germline V gene are MNHNS and SASEGT. The CDR3 is made up of 15 amino acids. V shed 0 bases and J shed 2 bases, with 10 bases lying between them. The CDR3 sequence is CASSEADRINTEAFF. The CDR3 region has the DNA TGTGCCAGCAGTGAAGCTGACAGAATAAACACTGAAGCTTTCTTT.

The chain uses TRBV10-2 and TRBJ2-1; 12 bases map to TRBD2. Germline assignment: CDR1 WSHSY and CDR2 SAAADI. V gave up 4 bases and J gave up 6 bases; unmatched junction bases: 4. The CDR3 totals 15 residues. The CDR3 DNA is TGCGCCAGCAGTGCTAGCGGGAGGGCCAGCAATGAGCAGTTCTTC. Translated: CASSASGRASNEQFF.

The rearrangement links TRBV18 to TRBJ2-2; weak D call: TRBD2 (5 bases). This CDR3 comprises 16 residues. Trimming left V 4 bases short and J 0 bases short, with 12 bases between. CDR1 KGHSH and CDR2 LQKENI come from the germline V gene. The CDR3 coding sequence is TGTGCCAGCTCACTATCGAGGGTTGCGAACACCGGGGAGCTGTTTTTT. This translates into CASSLSRVANTGELFF.

The chain links TRBV19 to TRBJ1-2; 7 positions agree with TRBD1. With V trimmed by 4 bases and J by 7 bases, 12 bases remained unmatched. The CDR3 has 15 amino acids. The germline CDR1 and CDR2 sequences are LNHDA and SQIVND (reference sequence). CDR3 DNA: TGTGCCAGTAGTAAGCCCTCTACAGGGGTCGGTGGCTACACCTTC. This sequence encodes CASSKPSTGVGGYTF.

V and J are TRBV10-3 and TRBJ2-1; 9 nucleotides agree with TRBD2. Germline CDR1 is ENHRY and CDR2 is SYGVKD. J was trimmed by 4 bases and V by 8 bases; bases with no gene match: 6. This CDR3 comprises 14 residues. CDR3 region: CAIAEGLAYNEQFF. CDR3 nucleotides: TGTGCCATCGCGGAGGGACTAGCTTACAATGAGCAGTTCTTC.

In this sample, this clone turned up once. V gene TRBV19 combines with J gene TRBJ1-4; 8 bases line up with TRBD1. CDR3 length: 16 residues. The ends lost 6 bases at V and 8 bases at J; junction bases unmatched: 14. Germline V gene lookup returns CDR1 LNHDA and CDR2 SQIVND (reference sequence). The DNA of the CDR3 is TGTGCCAGTAGGCCTTCCGGGACAGGAGCGCGAGAAAAACTGTTTTTT. The encoded protein is CASRPSGTGAREKLFF. Full variable domain (remainder filled in from reference TRBV19 and TRBJ1-4): DGGITQSPKYLFRKEGQNVTLSCEQNLNHDAMYWYRQDPGQGLRLIYYSQIVNDFQKGDIAEGYSVSREKKESFPLTVTSAQKNPTAFYLCASRPSGTGAREKLFFGSGTQLSVL.

CDR3 in DNA: TGCGCCAGCAGCTTGGTAGGACAGGGACACAATGAGCAGTTCTTC. Translating it yields CASSLVGQGHNEQFF. The V and J genes are TRBV5-1 and TRBJ2-1; 8 bases line up with TRBD1. J gave up 5 bases and V 0 bases, and 4 bases lay outside the gene matches. The CDR3 spans 15 residues. In germline, CDR1 is SGHRS, CDR2 YFSETQ.

In DNA form, the CDR3 reads TGCGCCAGCAGCTTGGCCCTCATAGGAGCCCAAGAGACCCAGTACTTC. It specifies CASSLALIGAQETQYF. The rearrangement joins TRBV5-1 to TRBJ2-5; D is unresolved. This CDR3 comprises 16 residues. V shed 0 bases and J shed 1 base, with 13 bases lying between them. CDR1 is SGHRS, CDR2 YFSETQ, per germline. Using reference TRBV5-1 and TRBJ2-5 for the parts outside the CDR3, the full variable domain is KAGVTQTPRYLIKTRGQQVTLSCSPISGHRSVSWYQQTPGQGLQFLFEYFSETQRNKGNFPGRFSGRQFSNSRSEMNVSTLELGDSALYLCASSLALIGAQETQYFGPGTRLLVL.

The chain is built from TRBV20-1 and TRBJ2-1; 9 nucleotides align to TRBD2. CDR3 size: 15 residues. Germline CDR1 is DFQATT and CDR2 is SNEGSKA (reference sequence). The junction had 9 bases not matched to a gene; V was cut back by 3 bases and J by 6 bases. This CDR3 reads CSASGGRAMANEQFF. Written as DNA, the CDR3 is TGCAGTGCTAGTGGCGGGAGGGCCATGGCCAATGAGCAGTTCTTC.

The CDR3 DNA is TGCGCCAGCAGGGACTCCTCATCTGAGCAGTTCTTC. Its translation: CASRDSSSEQFF. This chain joins TRBV4-1 and TRBJ2-1; possibly TRBD2 for D (5 bases). CDR1 is MGHRA and CDR2 is YSYEKL in the germline V gene. The ends were cut back, 6 bases at V and 9 bases at J, with 12 bases in the middle. CDR3 size: 12 residues.

The chain combines TRBV5-4 with TRBJ2-7; 7 bases are a match to TRBD2. V lost 5 bases to trimming and J lost 0 bases; unmatched junction nucleotides: 11. CDR3 size: 16 residues. Germline V gene sequence: CDR1 SGHNT, CDR2 YYREEE (reference sequence). CDR3 nucleotide sequence: TGTGCCAGCAGGAACAACGCCGGGACTATCTCCTACGAGCAGTACTTC. This codes for CASRNNAGTISYEQYF.